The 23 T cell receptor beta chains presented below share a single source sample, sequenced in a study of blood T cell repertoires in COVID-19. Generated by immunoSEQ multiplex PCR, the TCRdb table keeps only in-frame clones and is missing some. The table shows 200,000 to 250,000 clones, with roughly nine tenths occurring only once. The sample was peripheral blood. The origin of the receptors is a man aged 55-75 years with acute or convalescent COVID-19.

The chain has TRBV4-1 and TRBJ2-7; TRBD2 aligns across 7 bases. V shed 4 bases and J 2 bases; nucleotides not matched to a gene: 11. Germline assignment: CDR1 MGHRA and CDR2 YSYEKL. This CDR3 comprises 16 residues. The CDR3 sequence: CASSPTRDYQPYEQYF. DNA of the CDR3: TGCGCCAGCAGCCCTACGAGGGACTATCAACCCTACGAGCAGTACTTC.

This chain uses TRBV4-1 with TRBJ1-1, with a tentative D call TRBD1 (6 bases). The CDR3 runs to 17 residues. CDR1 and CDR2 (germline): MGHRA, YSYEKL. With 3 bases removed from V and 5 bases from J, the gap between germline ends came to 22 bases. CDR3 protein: CASSHIPGQRVGTEAFF. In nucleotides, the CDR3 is TGCGCCAGCAGCCATATTCCGGGACAAAGGGTTGGGACTGAAGCTTTCTTT.

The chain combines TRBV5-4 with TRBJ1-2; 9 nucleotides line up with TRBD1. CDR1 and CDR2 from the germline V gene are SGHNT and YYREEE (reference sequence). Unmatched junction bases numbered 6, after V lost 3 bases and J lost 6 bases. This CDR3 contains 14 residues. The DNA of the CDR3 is TGTGCCAGCAGCTGGACAGGGGATGTCGATGGCTACACCTTC. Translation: CASSWTGDVDGYTF.

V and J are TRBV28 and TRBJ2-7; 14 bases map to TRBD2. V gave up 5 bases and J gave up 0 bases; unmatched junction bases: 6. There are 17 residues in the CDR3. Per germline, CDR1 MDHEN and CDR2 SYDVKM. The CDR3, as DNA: TGTGCCAGCAGTGGACTAGCGGGAGGATTTAGCTCCTACGAGCAGTACTTC. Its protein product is CASSGLAGGFSSYEQYF.

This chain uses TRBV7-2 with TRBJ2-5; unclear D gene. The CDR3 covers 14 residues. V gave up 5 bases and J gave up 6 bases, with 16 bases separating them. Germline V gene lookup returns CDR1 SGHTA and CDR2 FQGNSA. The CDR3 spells CASSQRLTGKTQYF. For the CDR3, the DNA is TGTGCCAGCAGCCAGCGACTCACCGGAAAGACCCAGTACTTC.

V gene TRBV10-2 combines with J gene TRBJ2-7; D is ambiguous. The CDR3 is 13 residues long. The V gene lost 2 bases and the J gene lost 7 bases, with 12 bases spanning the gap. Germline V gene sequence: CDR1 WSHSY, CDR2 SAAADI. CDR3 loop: CASSESTALEQYF. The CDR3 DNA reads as TGCGCCAGCAGTGAGAGTACCGCGTTGGAGCAGTACTTC.

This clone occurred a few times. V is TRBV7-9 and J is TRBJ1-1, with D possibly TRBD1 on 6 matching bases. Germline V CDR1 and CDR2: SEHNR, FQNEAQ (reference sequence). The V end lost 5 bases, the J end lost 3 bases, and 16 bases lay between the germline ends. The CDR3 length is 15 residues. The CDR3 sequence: CASSSEGDRDTEAFF. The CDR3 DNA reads TGTGCCAGCAGCAGCGAGGGGGATCGGGACACTGAAGCTTTCTTT.

The CDR3 loop is CASSLQGPSNQPQHF. The DNA of the CDR3 is TGTGCCAGTAGTTTACAGGGACCAAGCAATCAGCCCCAGCATTTT. The J gene is TRBJ1-5, the V gene TRBV19; the D gene is possibly TRBD1 (6 bases). Germline CDR1 and CDR2: LNHDA and SQIVND (reference sequence). The CDR3 is 15 residues long. The V gene lost 5 bases and the J gene lost 1 base, with 12 bases spanning the gap.

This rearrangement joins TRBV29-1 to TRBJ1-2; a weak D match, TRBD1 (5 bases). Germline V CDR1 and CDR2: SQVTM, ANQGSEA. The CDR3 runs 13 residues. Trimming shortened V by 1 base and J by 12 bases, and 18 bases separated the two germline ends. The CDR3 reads CSVEVKTAERDTF. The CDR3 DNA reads TGCAGCGTTGAAGTTAAGACAGCAGAAAGGGACACCTTC. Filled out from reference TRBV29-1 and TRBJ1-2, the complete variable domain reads SAVISQKPSRDICQRGTSLTIQCQVDSQVTMMFWYRQQPGQSLTLIATANQGSEATYESGFVIDKFPISRPNLTFSTLTVSNMSPEDSSIYLCSVEVKTAERDTFGSGTRLTVV.

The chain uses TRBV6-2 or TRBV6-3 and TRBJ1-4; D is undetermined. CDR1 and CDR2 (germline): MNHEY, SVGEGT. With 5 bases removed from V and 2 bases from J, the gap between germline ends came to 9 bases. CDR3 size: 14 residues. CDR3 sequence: CASSGGVTNEKLFF. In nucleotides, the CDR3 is TGTGCCAGCAGTGGAGGTGTTACTAATGAAAAACTGTTTTTT.

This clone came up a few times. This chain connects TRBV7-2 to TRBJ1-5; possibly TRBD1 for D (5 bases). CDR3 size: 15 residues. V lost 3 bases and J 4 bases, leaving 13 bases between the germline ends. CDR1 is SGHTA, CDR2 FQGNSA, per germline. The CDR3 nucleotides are TGTGCCAGCAGCTTTGGAGGGACTCTTAATCAGCCCCAGCATTTT. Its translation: CASSFGGTLNQPQHF.

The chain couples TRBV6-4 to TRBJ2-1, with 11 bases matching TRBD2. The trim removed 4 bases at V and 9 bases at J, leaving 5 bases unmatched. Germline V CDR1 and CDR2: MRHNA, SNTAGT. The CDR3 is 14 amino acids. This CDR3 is CASSVSGRVGEQFF. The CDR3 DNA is TGTGCCAGCAGTGTTAGCGGGAGGGTCGGTGAGCAGTTCTTC.

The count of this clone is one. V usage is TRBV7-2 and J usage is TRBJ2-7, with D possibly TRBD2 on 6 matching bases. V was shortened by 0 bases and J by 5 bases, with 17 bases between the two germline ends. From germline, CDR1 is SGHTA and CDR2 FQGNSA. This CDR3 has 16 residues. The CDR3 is CASSLAGTTSFNEQYF. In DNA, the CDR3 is TGTGCCAGCAGCTTAGCGGGCACGACTAGTTTCAACGAGCAGTACTTC.

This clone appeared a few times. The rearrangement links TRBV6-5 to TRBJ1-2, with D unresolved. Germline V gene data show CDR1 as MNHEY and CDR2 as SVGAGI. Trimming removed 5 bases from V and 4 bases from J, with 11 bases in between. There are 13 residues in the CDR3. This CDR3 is CASSPGIIYGYTF. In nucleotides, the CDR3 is TGTGCCAGCAGTCCCGGGATTATCTATGGCTACACCTTC.

The CDR3 DNA reads TGTGCCAGCAGCCCGAGACAGTCCTTCTACGAGCAGTACTTC. It translates to CASSPRQSFYEQYF. The V gene is TRBV28, the J gene TRBJ2-7; the D gene is possibly TRBD1 (5 bases). This CDR3 is built from 14 residues. The V end lost 6 bases, the J end lost 3 bases, and 15 bases lay between the germline ends. The germline CDR1 and CDR2 sequences are MDHEN and SYDVKM.

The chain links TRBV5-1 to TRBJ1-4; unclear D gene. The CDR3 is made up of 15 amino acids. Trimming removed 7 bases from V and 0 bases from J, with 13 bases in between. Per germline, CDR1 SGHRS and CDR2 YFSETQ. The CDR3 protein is CASFPTEATNEKLFF. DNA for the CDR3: TGCGCCAGCTTTCCGACTGAGGCAACTAATGAAAAACTGTTTTTT.

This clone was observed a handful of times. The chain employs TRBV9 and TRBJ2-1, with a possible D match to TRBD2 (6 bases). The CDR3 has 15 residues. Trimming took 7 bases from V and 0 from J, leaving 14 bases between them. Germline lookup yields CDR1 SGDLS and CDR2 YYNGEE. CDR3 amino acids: CASATTGSSYNEQFF. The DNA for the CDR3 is TGTGCCAGCGCTACCACCGGGAGCTCCTACAATGAGCAGTTCTTC. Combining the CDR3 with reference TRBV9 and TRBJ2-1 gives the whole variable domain DSGVTQTPKHLITATGQRVTLRCSPRSGDLSVYWYQQSLDQGLQFLIQYYNGEERAKGNILERFSAQQFPDLHSELNLSSLELGDSALYFCASATTGSSYNEQFFGPGTRLTVL.

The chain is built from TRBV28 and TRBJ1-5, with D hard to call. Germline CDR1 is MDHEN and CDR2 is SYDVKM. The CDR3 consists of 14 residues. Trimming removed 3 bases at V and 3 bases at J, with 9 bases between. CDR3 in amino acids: CASSLYGDNQPQHF. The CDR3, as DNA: TGTGCCAGCAGTTTGTACGGGGACAATCAGCCCCAGCATTTT.

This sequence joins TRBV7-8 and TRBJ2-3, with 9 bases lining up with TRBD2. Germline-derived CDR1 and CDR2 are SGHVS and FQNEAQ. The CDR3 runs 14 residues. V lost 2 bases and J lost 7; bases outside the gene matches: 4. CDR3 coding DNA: TGTGCCAGCAGCTTATCTAGCGGGATACATACGCAGTATTTT. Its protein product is CASSLSSGIHTQYF.

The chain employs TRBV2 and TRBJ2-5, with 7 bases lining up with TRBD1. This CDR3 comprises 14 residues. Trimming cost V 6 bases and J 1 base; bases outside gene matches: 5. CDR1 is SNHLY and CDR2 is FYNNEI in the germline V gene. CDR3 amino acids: CASSRTGRQETQYF. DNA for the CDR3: TGTGCCAGCAGCCGGACAGGCCGCCAAGAGACCCAGTACTTC.

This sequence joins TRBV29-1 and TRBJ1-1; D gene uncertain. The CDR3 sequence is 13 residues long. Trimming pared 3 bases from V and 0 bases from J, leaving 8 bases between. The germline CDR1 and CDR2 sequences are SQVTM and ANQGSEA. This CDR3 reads CSVESQVNTEAFF. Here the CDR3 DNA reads TGCAGCGTTGAGTCCCAGGTGAACACTGAAGCTTTCTTT.

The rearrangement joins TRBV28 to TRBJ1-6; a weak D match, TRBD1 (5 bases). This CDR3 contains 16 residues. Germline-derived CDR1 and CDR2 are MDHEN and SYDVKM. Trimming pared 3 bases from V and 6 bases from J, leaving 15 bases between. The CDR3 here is CASSFHSQGTNSPLHF. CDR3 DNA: TGTGCCAGCAGTTTCCATTCCCAGGGAACTAATTCACCCCTCCACTTT.

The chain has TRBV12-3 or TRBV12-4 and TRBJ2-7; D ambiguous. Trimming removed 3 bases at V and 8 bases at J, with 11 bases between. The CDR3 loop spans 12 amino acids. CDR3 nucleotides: TGTGCCAGCAGTTTGGGCCCCCAAAAGCAGTACTTC. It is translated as CASSLGPQKQYF.